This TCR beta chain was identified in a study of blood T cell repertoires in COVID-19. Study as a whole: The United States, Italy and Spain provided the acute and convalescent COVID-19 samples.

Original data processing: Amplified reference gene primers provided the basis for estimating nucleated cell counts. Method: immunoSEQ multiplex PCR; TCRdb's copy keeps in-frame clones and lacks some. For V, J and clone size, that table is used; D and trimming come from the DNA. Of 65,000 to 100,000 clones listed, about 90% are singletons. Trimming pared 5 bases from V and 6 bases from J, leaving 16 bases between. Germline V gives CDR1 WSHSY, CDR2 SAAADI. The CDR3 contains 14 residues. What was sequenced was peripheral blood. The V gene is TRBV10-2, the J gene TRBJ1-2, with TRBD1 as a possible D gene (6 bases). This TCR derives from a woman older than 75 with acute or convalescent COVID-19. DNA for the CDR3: TGCGCCAGCAGTTTGGGCCATACAGGGAATGGCTACACCTTC. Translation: CASSLGHTGNGYTF.